What follows describes a single T cell receptor beta chain. Its antigen remains unidentified. These data come from a study of cytomegalovirus exposure and HLA in healthy donors. Study outcomes and limitations: The tendency of first-cohort TCR clusters to co-occur in the 90 to 150 validation repertoires was the finding of a later analysis. Reportedly, cytomegalovirus status was diagnosed with high sensitivity and specificity. TCR beta chains numbering 164 were designated cytomegalovirus-associated. A few chains tied to CMV proved CMV antigen-specific in vitro.

Profiled with immunoSEQ multiplex PCR; TCRdb holds only in-frame clones, not every one. This sample has about 250,000 clones, with over 75% found just once. Germline lookup yields CDR1 SGHTA and CDR2 FQGNSA. With 0 bases removed from V and 2 bases from J, the gap between germline ends came to 14 bases. The CDR3 contains 17 residues. The material sequenced was PBMCs. The receptor was derived from a man between 18 and 29 years old in good health and CMV-seropositive. The rearrangement links TRBV7-2 to TRBJ1-5, with no clear D. The DNA for the CDR3 is TGTGCCAGCAGCTTAGCAGGTCGGCGTGGTGGCAATCAGCCCCAGCATTTT. Its translation is CASSLAGRRGGNQPQHF.